The 14 T cell receptor beta chains below were found in one sample sequenced in a study of cytomegalovirus exposure and HLA in healthy donors. This PCR relied on a set of 60 Vbeta primers and 13 Jbeta primers. Sequenced by immunoSEQ multiplex PCR; TCRdb stores in-frame clones only, minus some. Here the sample spans about 180,000 clones, under 85% being singletons. The sequenced sample consisted of PBMCs. The receptor source for this set is a male donor in good health and CMV-seronegative.

This sequence joins TRBV5-1 and TRBJ2-1; 9 nucleotides line up with TRBD2. The V gene's germline CDR1 is SGHRS and CDR2 YFSETQ. The J segment lost 2 bases and the V segment lost 5 bases, leaving 11 bases of the junction unmatched. The CDR3 runs 17 residues. CDR3 in amino acids: CASSPSAGGSAYNEQFF. The CDR3 region has the DNA TGCGCCAGCAGTCCATCAGCGGGGGGAAGCGCCTACAATGAGCAGTTCTTC.

V and J are TRBV10-3 and TRBJ2-1, with TRBD2 matching over 10 bases. The V gene end was trimmed by 5 bases and the J gene end by 8 bases; junction bases not matched to a gene: 9. Per germline, CDR1 ENHRY and CDR2 SYGVKD. The CDR3 covers 15 residues. CDR3 DNA: TGTGCCATCAGTTCCCCTAGCGGGGGAGTTGATGAGCAGTTCTTC. Its translation is CAISSPSGGVDEQFF.

Here the CDR3 DNA reads TGTGCCTGGATCCCACGACTGATCTCTGGAAACACCATATATTTT. It encodes CAWIPRLISGNTIYF. The chain carries TRBV30 and TRBJ1-3, with no clear D. The CDR3 extends over 15 amino acids. V lost 4 bases, J lost 0 bases, and 13 bases lay in between. CDR1 GTSNPN and CDR2 SVGIG come from the germline V gene (reference sequence).

The J gene is TRBJ1-5, the V gene TRBV25-1; no clear D gene. CDR1 MGHDK and CDR2 SYGVNS come from the germline V gene. The CDR3 has 13 residues. V lost 4 bases and J 7 bases, leaving 11 bases between the germline ends. In nucleotides, the CDR3 is TGTGCCAGCAGTGCTGCGGGTGGGCAGCCCCAGCATTTT. Translating it yields CASSAAGGQPQHF. Filled out from reference TRBV25-1 and TRBJ1-5, the complete variable domain reads EADIYQTPRYLVIGTGKKITLECSQTMGHDKMYWYQQDPGMELHLIHYSYGVNSTEKGDLSSESTVSRIRTEHFPLTLESARPSHTSQYLCASSAAGGQPQHFGDGTRLSIL.

The CDR3 DNA is TGTGCCAGCAGCCCCGGACAGGGAGGCACTGAAGCTTTCTTT. It yields the protein CASSPGQGGTEAFF. The chain is built from TRBV9 and TRBJ1-1; 8 bases fit TRBD1. Per the germline V gene, CDR1 is SGDLS and CDR2 is YYNGEE. This CDR3 spans 14 amino acids. The J segment lost 4 bases and the V segment lost 4 bases, leaving 6 bases of the junction unmatched.

The chain is built from TRBV4-3 and TRBJ2-2; no clear D gene. The V and J ends lost 0 bases and 6 bases respectively, with 5 bases between them. This CDR3 has 13 amino acids. Looked up from germline, CDR1 is LGHNA and CDR2 is YSLEER. The CDR3 region has the DNA TGCGCCAGCAGCCAAGAAGAGTCCGGGGAGCTGTTTTTT. It codes for CASSQEESGELFF.

The chain couples TRBV4-1 to TRBJ2-3; D remains ambiguous. Germline-derived CDR1 and CDR2 are MGHRA and YSYEKL. The CDR3 runs 17 residues. The V and J ends lost 5 bases and 2 bases respectively, with 20 bases between them. The CDR3 sequence is CASSFAAKALNTDTQYF. CDR3 DNA: TGCGCCAGCAGCTTTGCCGCGAAAGCGTTAAACACAGATACGCAGTATTTT.

This clone has only a few counts. The genes are TRBV7-2 and TRBJ1-2; the match to TRBD1 covers 8 bases. This CDR3 region has 15 residues. Trimming at V came to 4 bases and at J to 2 bases, leaving 6 bases not matched to a gene. CDR1 SGHTA and CDR2 FQGNSA come from the germline V gene. CDR3 nucleotides: TGTGCCAGCAGCTGGTCGACAGGGGAAAACTATGGCTACACCTTC. This translates into CASSWSTGENYGYTF.

This clone was counted only a few times. The chain is built from TRBV2 and TRBJ1-6, with D hard to call. This CDR3 has 15 residues. Trimming removed 0 bases from V and 4 bases from J, with 7 bases in between. CDR1 SNHLY and CDR2 FYNNEI come from the germline V gene. CDR3 residues: CASSEARSYNSPLHF. In DNA form, the CDR3 reads TGTGCCAGCAGTGAAGCCAGGTCATATAATTCACCCCTCCACTTT.

The chain is built from TRBV28 and TRBJ2-3; TRBD2 agrees at 8 bases. J gave up 0 bases and V 7 bases, and 3 bases lay outside the gene matches. Per the germline V gene, CDR1 is MDHEN and CDR2 is SYDVKM. The CDR3 contains 14 residues. The CDR3 nucleotides are TGTGCCAGCAATCGGGGGGGCAGCACAGATACGCAGTATTTT. Protein: CASNRGGSTDTQYF.

J is TRBJ1-2 and V is TRBV30; possible D gene TRBD1, 5 bases. Germline CDR1 GTSNPN, CDR2 SVGIG (reference sequence). There are 13 residues in the CDR3. Trimming left V 4 bases short and J 0 bases short, with 9 bases between. In nucleotides, the CDR3 is TGTGCCTGGACGCGGGGCTCTAACTATGGCTACACCTTC. It translates to CAWTRGSNYGYTF.

V and J are TRBV11-2 and TRBJ2-1; TRBD2 matches 9 bases. The CDR3 spans 15 residues. Germline CDR1 SGHAT, CDR2 FQNNGV. Losses at the gene ends were 4 bases for V and 6 bases for J; bases not matched to a gene: 7. CDR3 protein: CASSSGRTSVNEQFF. The CDR3, as DNA: TGTGCCAGCAGCTCGGGCCGGACTAGCGTCAATGAGCAGTTCTTC.

J is TRBJ1-2 and V is TRBV7-9; TRBD1 might be the D (5 bases). The CDR3 spans 13 residues. CDR1 is SEHNR, CDR2 FQNEAQ, per germline (reference sequence). The V end lost 0 bases, the J end lost 6 bases, and 8 bases lay between the germline ends. CDR3 sequence: CASSLARRDGYTF. The CDR3 DNA is TGTGCCAGCAGCTTAGCGCGCAGGGATGGCTACACCTTC.

This chain connects TRBV15 to TRBJ2-1, with D perhaps matching TRBD2 (6 bases). Looked up from germline, CDR1 is LNHNV and CDR2 is YYDKDF (reference sequence). Trimming removed 2 bases from V and 5 bases from J, with 10 bases in between. The CDR3 is made up of 14 amino acids. CDR3 sequence (DNA): TGTGCCACCAGCAGAACCGGGACTCACAATGAGCAGTTCTTC. It yields the protein CATSRTGTHNEQFF.